The rows below give T cell receptor beta chains drawn from one sample of a study of T-cell memory formation after mild COVID-19. TCRdb re-derived calls from the 5' RACE reads in MiXCR, one entry per CDR3 protein. The data show 55,000 to 75,000 distinct CDR3 sequences, around 30% seen once. Specimen: PBMCs or a T cell subset sorted from them (not recorded which). Receptors originate from a man between 18 and 35 years old who had mild COVID-19 (a few samples of this study predate the infection). Cell type and time point are not known. Each CDR3 is given with its conserved first and last residue. Fields, in order: V gene, J gene, clone size, D gene, CDR3 protein, CDR3 DNA. The D gene is left open where the match is weak. The listing skips clone size in some rows; elsewhere it reads once, few, many or a size class.

>TRBV4-3|TRBJ2-1|few|NA
CASSQGQYNEQFF
TGCGCCAGCAGCCAAGGACAGTACAATGAGCAGTTCTTC
>TRBV7-8|TRBJ2-7|few|NA
CASSFQGGSGYEQYF
TGTGCCAGCAGCTTTCAGGGGGGATCGGGCTACGAGCAGTACTTC
>TRBV29-1|TRBJ2-7|few|NA
CSVEERRNYEQYF
TGCAGCGTTGAAGAACGCCGGAACTACGAGCAGTACTTC
>TRBV7-9|TRBJ1-6|NA|TRBD1
CASSGQGGNSPLHF
TGTGCCAGCAGTGGACAGGGAGGCAATTCACCCCTCCACTTT
>TRBV18|TRBJ2-1|once|TRBD2
CASSPAAGGYYNEQFF
TGTGCCAGCTCACCAGCAGCGGGGGGATATTACAATGAGCAGTTCTTC
>TRBV5-4|TRBJ1-5|NA|TRBD1
CASITKTGGNQPQHF
TGTGCCAGCATCACCAAGACAGGGGGCAATCAGCCCCAGCATTTT
>TRBV9|TRBJ2-3|NA|NA
CASSFTSLGTDTQYF
TGTGCCAGCAGCTTCACATCGTTGGGCACAGATACGCAGTATTTT
>TRBV5-1|TRBJ2-7|few|NA
CASSLGLGRATYEQYF
TGCGCCAGCAGCTTGGGGTTAGGGCGGGCGACCTACGAGCAGTACTTC
>TRBV15|TRBJ2-5|few|TRBD2
CATSEGGGEETQYF
TGTGCCACCAGCGAGGGCGGGGGGGAGGAGACCCAGTACTTC
>TRBV5-1|TRBJ1-2|NA|NA
CASSLRYMWGDYGYTF
TGCGCCAGCAGCTTGAGATATATGTGGGGGGACTATGGCTACACCTTC
>TRBV7-9|TRBJ1-2|NA|NA
CASSMGRSPNYGYTF
TGTGCCAGCAGCATGGGGCGGAGTCCTAACTATGGCTACACCTTC
>TRBV5-1|TRBJ2-2|NA|TRBD1
CASSRGQDRDRELFF
TGCGCCAGCAGCAGAGGACAGGACCGGGACCGGGAGCTGTTTTTT
>TRBV19|TRBJ1-2|NA|NA
CASNHGYTF
TGTGCCTCGAACCATGGCTACACCTTC
>TRBV4-3|TRBJ2-5|many|TRBD2
CASSQDPSGGAETQYF
TGCGCCAGCAGCCAAGATCCTAGCGGGGGGGCAGAGACCCAGTACTTC
>TRBV20-1|TRBJ2-3|medium-sized|TRBD1
CSARGDRADTQYF
TGCAGTGCTAGAGGGGACAGGGCAGATACGCAGTATTTT
>TRBV12-3/TRBV12-4|TRBJ1-1|few|NA
CASLAGQNTEAFF
TGTGCCAGCCTGGCAGGCCAGAACACTGAAGCTTTCTTT